The following is a T cell receptor beta chain sequence with its context. Its cognate antigen is unknown. As every portion of the isolated RNA was reverse transcribed, the sequencing read expressed TCRB transcripts. Measured with immunoSEQ multiplex PCR; TCRdb has only the in-frame clones, and not every one. The sample has 900,000 or so clones; roughly 17% are singletons. The data belong to a study of beta chain features in type 1 diabetes. Study-wide results and caveats: In all four CD4+ subsets, TCRB CDR3 length was significantly, moderately reduced in type 1 diabetes.

The J segment lost 4 bases and the V segment lost 1 base, leaving 8 bases of the junction unmatched. Germline CDR1 reads SGHRS; CDR2 reads YFSETQ. The CDR3 consists of 16 residues. The sequencing sample was made of naive CD4+ T cells from blood. The chain uses TRBV5-1 and TRBJ1-1, with TRBD1 matching 9 bases. The receptor's source is a woman under 30 in good health. CDR3 sequence (DNA): TGCGCCAGCAGCTTGTTGGGACAGGGCAGCTCCACTGAAGCTTTCTTT. Residues: CASSLLGQGSSTEAFF.